This record looks at one T cell receptor (beta chain) sequence and its context. The data were taken from a study of Graves' ophthalmopathy and Graves' hyperthyroidism. RNA transcripts were the source from which TCR beta CDR3 regions were amplified. The authors performed first-round RT-PCR with HTBI primers and then a second-round multiplex PCR. TCRdb passed the multiplex PCR reads through MiXCR, listing each CDR3 protein once. The table shows nearly 400,000 distinct CDR3 sequences, with around 17% occurring only once. What was sequenced was peripheral blood. The origin of this receptor is a woman aged 18 to 35 with Graves' ophthalmopathy.

The CDR3 sequence: CASSSWTGTTEAFF. The CDR3 nucleotides read TGTGCCAGCAGTTCATGGACAGGGACGACTGAAGCTTTCTTT. The chain links TRBV6-2 or TRBV6-3 to TRBJ1-1; 8 nucleotides match TRBD1. This CDR3 spans 14 amino acids. Germline V gene lookup returns CDR1 MNHEY and CDR2 SVGEGT. V was clipped by 4 bases and J by 5 bases; unmatched bases: 6.